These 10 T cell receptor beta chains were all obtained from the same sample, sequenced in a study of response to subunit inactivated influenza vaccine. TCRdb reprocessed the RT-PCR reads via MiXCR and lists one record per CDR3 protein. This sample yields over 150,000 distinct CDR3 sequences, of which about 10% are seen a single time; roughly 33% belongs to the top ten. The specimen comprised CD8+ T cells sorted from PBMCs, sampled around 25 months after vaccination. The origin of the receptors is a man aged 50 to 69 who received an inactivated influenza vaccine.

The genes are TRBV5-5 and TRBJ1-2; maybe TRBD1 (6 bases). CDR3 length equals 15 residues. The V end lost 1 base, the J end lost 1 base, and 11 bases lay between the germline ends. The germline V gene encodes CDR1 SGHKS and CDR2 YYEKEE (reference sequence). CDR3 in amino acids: CASSLRQGSNYGYTF. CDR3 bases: TGTGCCAGCAGCTTGCGGCAGGGGAGTAACTATGGCTACACCTTC. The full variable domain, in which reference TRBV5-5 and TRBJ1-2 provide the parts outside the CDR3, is DAGVTQSPTHLIKTRGQQVTLRCSPISGHKSVSWYQQVLGQGPQFIFQYYEKEERGRGNFPDRFSARQFPNYSSELNVNALLLGDSALYLCASSLRQGSNYGYTFGSGTRLTVV.

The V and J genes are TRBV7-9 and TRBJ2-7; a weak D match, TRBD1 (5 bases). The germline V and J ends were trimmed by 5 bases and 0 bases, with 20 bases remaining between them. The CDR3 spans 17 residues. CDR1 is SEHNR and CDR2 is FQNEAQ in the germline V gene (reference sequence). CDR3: CASSHSLVQVASYEQYF. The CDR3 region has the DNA TGTGCCAGCAGCCATAGCCTGGTACAGGTCGCCTCCTACGAGCAGTACTTC.

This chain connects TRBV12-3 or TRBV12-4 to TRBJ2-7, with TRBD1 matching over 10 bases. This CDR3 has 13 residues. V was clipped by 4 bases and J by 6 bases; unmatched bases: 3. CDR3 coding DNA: TGTGCCAGCAGTTACGGGACAGGGGTCGAGCAGTACTTC. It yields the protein CASSYGTGVEQYF.

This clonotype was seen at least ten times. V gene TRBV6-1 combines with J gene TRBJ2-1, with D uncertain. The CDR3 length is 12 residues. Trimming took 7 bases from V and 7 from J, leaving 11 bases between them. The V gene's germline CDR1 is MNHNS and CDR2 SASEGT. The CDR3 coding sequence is TGTGCCAGCACGCATGGTCGGAATGAGCAGTTCTTC. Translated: CASTHGRNEQFF.

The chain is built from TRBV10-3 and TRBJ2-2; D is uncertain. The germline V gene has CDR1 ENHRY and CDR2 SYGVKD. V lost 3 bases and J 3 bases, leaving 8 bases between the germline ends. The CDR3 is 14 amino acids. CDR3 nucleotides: TGTGCCATCAGTGATAGTCCCGACACCGGGGAGCTGTTTTTT. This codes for CAISDSPDTGELFF.

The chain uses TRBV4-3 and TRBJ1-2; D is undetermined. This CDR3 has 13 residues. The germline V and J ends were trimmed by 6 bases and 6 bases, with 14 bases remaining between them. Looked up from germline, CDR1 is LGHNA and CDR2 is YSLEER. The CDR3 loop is CASRGPMGDGYTF. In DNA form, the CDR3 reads TGCGCCAGCAGGGGCCCCATGGGAGATGGCTACACCTTC.

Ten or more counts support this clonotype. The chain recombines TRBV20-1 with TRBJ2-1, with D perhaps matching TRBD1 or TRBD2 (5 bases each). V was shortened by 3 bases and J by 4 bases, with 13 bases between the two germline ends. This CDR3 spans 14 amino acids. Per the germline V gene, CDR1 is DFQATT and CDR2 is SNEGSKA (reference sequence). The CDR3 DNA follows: TGCAGTGCTAGGGGACGAAATGGTTACAATGAGCAGTTCTTC. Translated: CSARGRNGYNEQFF.

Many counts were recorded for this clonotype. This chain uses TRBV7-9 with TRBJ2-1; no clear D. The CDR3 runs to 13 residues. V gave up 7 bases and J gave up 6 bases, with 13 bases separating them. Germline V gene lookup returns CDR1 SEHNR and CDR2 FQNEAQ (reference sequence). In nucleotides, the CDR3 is TGTGCCAGCACGGTGGCGCAGTTCAATGAGCAGTTCTTC. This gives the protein CASTVAQFNEQFF. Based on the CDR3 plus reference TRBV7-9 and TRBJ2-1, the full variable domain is DTGVSQNPRHKITKRGQNVTFRCDPISEHNRLYWYRQTLGQGPEFLTYFQNEAQLEKSRLLSDRFSAERPKGSFSTLEIQRTEQGDSAMYLCASTVAQFNEQFFGPGTRLTVL.

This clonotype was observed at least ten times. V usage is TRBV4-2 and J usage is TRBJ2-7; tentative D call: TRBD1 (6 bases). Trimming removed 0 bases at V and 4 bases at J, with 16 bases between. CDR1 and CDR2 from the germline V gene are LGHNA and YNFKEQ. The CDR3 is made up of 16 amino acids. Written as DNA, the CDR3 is TGTGCCAGCAGCCAAGATTGGGGCCAGGGGAGTTACGAGCAGTACTTC. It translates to CASSQDWGQGSYEQYF.

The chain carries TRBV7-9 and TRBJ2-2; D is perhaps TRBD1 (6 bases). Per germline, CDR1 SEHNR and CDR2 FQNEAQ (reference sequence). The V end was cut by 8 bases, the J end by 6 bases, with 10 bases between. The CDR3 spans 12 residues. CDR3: CASAQGPGELFF. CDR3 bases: TGTGCCAGCGCACAGGGTCCCGGGGAGCTGTTTTTT.